This T cell receptor beta chain was profiled in a study of shared clonotypes between healthy human individuals. Study-wide points: The generation probabilities recorded for non-shared clonotypes fell below those of clonotypes shared by all four donors.

The assay was immunoSEQ multiplex PCR, and TCRdb's table has in-frame clones only and misses some. The sample contains 850,000 to 1,200,000 clones, under 80% of which appear only once. All of the donors resided in Nashville, Tennessee, and each was a Caucasian adult. Regarding this clone: Antigen specificity is unknown.

The sequence came from a man aged 18-30 years in good health. Sequenced material: memory CD4+ T cells sorted from blood. As to subset: CD45RA-negative fraction.

CDR3 protein: CASSPGDSGELFF. CDR3 DNA: TGTGCCAGCAGCCCAGGGGACTCCGGGGAGCTGTTTTTT. The chain recombines TRBV7-6 with TRBJ2-2, with D perhaps assigned TRBD1 or TRBD2 (6 bases each). The CDR3 has 13 residues. Germline loops: CDR1 SGHVS, CDR2 FNYEAQ. V lost 5 bases, J lost 6 bases, and 10 bases lay in between. Complete variable domain (other parts from reference TRBV7-6 and TRBJ2-2): GAGVSQSPRYKVTKRGQDVALRCDPISGHVSLYWYRQALGQGPEFLTYFNYEAQQDKSGLPNDRFSAERPEGSISTLTIQRTEQRDSAMYRCASSPGDSGELFFGEGSRLTVL.